This entry is about one T cell receptor beta chain. The CDR3 runs 14 residues. V lost 3 bases, J lost 3 bases, and 13 bases lay in between. Germline CDR1 SGHDT, CDR2 YYEEEE. This entry comes from a study of blood T cell repertoires in COVID-19. The method was immunoSEQ multiplex PCR; TCRdb's version includes in-frame clones alone and lacks a portion of them. The data contain about 300,000 clones, about nine tenths of them singletons. V is TRBV5-6 and J is TRBJ2-7; a weak D match, TRBD1 (6 bases). The receptor's source is a woman in her 30s with COVID-19, enrolled during active disease. Sequencing was done on a sample of peripheral blood. In DNA form, the CDR3 reads TGTGCCAGCAGCTACGAGGGGGAAGGCTACGAGCAGTACTTC. Amino acid sequence: CASSYEGEGYEQYF.